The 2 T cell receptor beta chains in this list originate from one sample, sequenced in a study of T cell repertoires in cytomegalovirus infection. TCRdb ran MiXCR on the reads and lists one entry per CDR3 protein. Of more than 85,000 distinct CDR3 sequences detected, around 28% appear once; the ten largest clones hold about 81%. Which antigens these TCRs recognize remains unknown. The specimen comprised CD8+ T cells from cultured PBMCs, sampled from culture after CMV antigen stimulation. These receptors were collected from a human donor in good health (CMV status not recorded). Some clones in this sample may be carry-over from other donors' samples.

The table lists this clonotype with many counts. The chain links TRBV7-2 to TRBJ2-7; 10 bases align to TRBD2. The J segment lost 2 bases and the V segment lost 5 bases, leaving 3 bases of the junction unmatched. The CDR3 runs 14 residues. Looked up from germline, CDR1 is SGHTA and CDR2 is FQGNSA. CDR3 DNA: TGTGCCAGCAGCCCACTAGCGGGGCCCTACGAGCAGTACTTC. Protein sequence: CASSPLAGPYEQYF.

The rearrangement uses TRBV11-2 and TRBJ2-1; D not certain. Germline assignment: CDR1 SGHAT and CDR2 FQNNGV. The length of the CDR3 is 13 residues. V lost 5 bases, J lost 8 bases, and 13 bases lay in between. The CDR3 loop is CASSPPTPYEQFF. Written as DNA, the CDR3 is TGTGCCAGCAGCCCTCCTACCCCGTATGAGCAGTTCTTC. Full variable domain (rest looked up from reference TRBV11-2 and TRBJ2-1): EAGVAQSPRYKIIEKRQSVAFWCNPISGHATLYWYQQILGQGPKLLIQFQNNGVVDDSQLPKDRFSAERLKGVDSTLKIQPAKLEDSAVYLCASSPPTPYEQFFGPGTRLTVL.